These 5 T cell receptor beta chains came from one sample sequenced in a study of CD8+CD57+ T cells in acquired aplastic anemia. Template material for TCR beta VDJ and CDR3 profiling consisted of genomic DNA. TCRdb processed the reads anew with MiXCR; each CDR3 protein has one entry. The data hold 55,000 to 80,000 distinct CDR3 sequences, with roughly half observed a single time. Sequencing input: sorted CD4+, CD8+, or CD8+CD57+ T cells (not recorded which) from PBMCs. Source of these receptors: a human donor in good health, serving as a control.

Regarding this clonotype: A junction end diverges from the germline sequence, so it may reflect a read error. This chain links TRBV19 with TRBJ2-7, with D possibly being TRBD1 or TRBD2 (6 bases each). This CDR3 has 13 residues. CDR1 LNHDA and CDR2 SQIVND come from the germline V gene (reference sequence). CDR3 sequence reads: CTSSFPGGKEQYF. CDR3 DNA: TGTACCAGTAGTTTTCCCGGGGGCAAGGAGCAGTACTTC.

This clonotype was picked up one time. J is TRBJ2-7 and V is TRBV7-2; no firm D call. The length of the CDR3 is 12 residues. Germline CDR1 is SGHTA and CDR2 is FQGNSA. V gave up 3 bases and J gave up 5 bases, with 8 bases separating them. DNA for the CDR3: TGTGCCAGCAGCTTCATTTCTGACGAGCAGTACTTC. Translation: CASSFISDEQYF.

V gene TRBV27 combines with J gene TRBJ1-2; D is perhaps TRBD1 (6 bases). Between the trimmed V and J ends, which lost 5 bases and 6 bases, there was a span of 10 bases. This CDR3 comprises 12 residues. Germline values: CDR1 MNHEY, CDR2 SMNVEV (reference sequence). The CDR3 DNA reads TGTGCCAGCAGTAGGCCAGGGGATGGCTACACCTTC. As protein: CASSRPGDGYTF.

Ten or more counts support this clonotype. This chain joins TRBV6-1 and TRBJ2-3, with D possibly TRBD1 on 6 matching bases. Germline CDR1 reads MNHNS; CDR2 reads SASEGT. With 6 bases removed from V and 4 bases from J, the gap between germline ends came to 17 bases. This CDR3 has 15 amino acids. The CDR3 DNA sequence: TGTGCCAGCAGCCTAACCCGCGAGGGGGCAGATACGCAGTATTTT. It specifies CASSLTREGADTQYF.

The chain employs TRBV5-5 and TRBJ1-2; D is unclear. This CDR3 is built from 15 residues. Trimming shortened V by 5 bases and J by 1 base, and 15 bases separated the two germline ends. CDR1 is SGHKS and CDR2 is YYEKEE in the germline V gene (reference sequence). For the CDR3, the DNA is TGTGCCAGCAGGAGGGATACTGACGGTAACTATGGCTACACCTTC. It codes for CASRRDTDGNYGYTF.